This T cell receptor (beta chain) was retrieved from a study of Graves' ophthalmopathy and Graves' hyperthyroidism. Across the whole study: Peripheral blood was gathered at first diagnosis, ahead of any treatment whatsoever. Study observations and caveats: Ophthalmopathy and stable hyperthyroidism were discriminated by a 13-signature model, with about 90% sensitivity and about 84% specificity.

Researchers took RNA transcripts and amplified TCR beta CDR3 regions from them. The first round was an RT-PCR with HTBI primers, and the second round was a multiplex PCR. One entry per CDR3 protein, called by TCRdb with MiXCR from the multiplex PCR reads. The table includes about 240,000 distinct CDR3 sequences, less than 55% detected once. About this clonotype itself: Its matching antigen is unknown.

This CDR3 contains 15 residues. Per germline, CDR1 SEHNR and CDR2 FQNEAQ (reference sequence). J lost 1 base, V lost 7 bases, and 8 bases had no gene match. Sequencing was performed on peripheral blood. The V and J genes are TRBV7-9 and TRBJ2-3; 7 bases map to TRBD2. The TCR originated in an adult man with Graves' ophthalmopathy. The CDR3 region is CASTDLAERTDTQYF. CDR3 nucleotide sequence: TGTGCCAGCACCGATCTAGCGGAGCGCACAGATACGCAGTATTTT.